These T cell receptor beta chains were read from a single sample in a study of shared clonotypes between healthy human individuals. The method was immunoSEQ multiplex PCR; TCRdb's version includes in-frame clones alone and lacks a portion of them. The table records roughly 2,000,000 clones, approximately 92% of them present only once. The sample taken for sequencing was naive CD8+ T cells from PBMCs. The source is a man aged 18 to 30 in good health. Some clones in this sample may be carry-over from other donors' samples. CDR3s include the opening cysteine and the closing phenylalanine or tryptophan. The D gene is left open where the match is weak. Only some rows state a clone size, as once, few, many or a class for expanded clones.

V	J	size	D	length	DNA	CDR3
TRBV9	TRBJ2-7	-	-	15	TGTGCCAGCAGCGTAGGTCCTGCATCGCCCCTTGAGCAGTACTTC	CASSVGPASPLEQYF
TRBV15	TRBJ1-1	-	-	13	TGTGCCACCAGCAGAGATGACCCAGGTGAAGCTTTCTTT	CATSRDDPGEAFF
TRBV10-3	TRBJ1-2	-	-	14	TGTGCCATCAGTGACGGTCTTCAGGTCTATGGCTACACCTTC	CAISDGLQVYGYTF
TRBV19	TRBJ2-1	-	-	11	TGTGCCAGTGGAGAGGGCTATGAGCAGTTCTTC	CASGEGYEQFF
TRBV9	TRBJ2-7	-	-	15	TGTGCCAGCACTCCTAGTGGCGCGGGACTTGAAGAGCAGTACTTC	CASTPSGAGLEEQYF
TRBV30	TRBJ2-1	-	TRBD2	20	TGTGCCTGGAGTGACCTTTACGAAGGGTTAGCGGGAGGGCCCTACAATGAGCAGTTCTTC	CAWSDLYEGLAGGPYNEQFF
TRBV28	TRBJ1-6	-	TRBD1	16	TGTGCCAGCAGTCCCGGGACAGACTCAGATAATTCACCCCTCCACTTT	CASSPGTDSDNSPLHF
TRBV27	TRBJ2-7	-	TRBD1	14	TGTGCCACCAGACGGACAGGGGCGACCTACGAGCAGTACTTC	CATRRTGATYEQYF
TRBV13	TRBJ1-2	-	-	12	TGTGCCAGCAGCTCCAGGTATGATGGCTACACCTTC	CASSSRYDGYTF
TRBV14	TRBJ1-2	-	-	14	TGTGCCAGCAGCCGACAGCGTACTAACTATGGCTACACCTTC	CASSRQRTNYGYTF
TRBV7-2	TRBJ2-3	-	-	14	TGTGCCAGCAGCTTAGTAGCGGCAACAGATACGCAGTATTTT	CASSLVAATDTQYF
TRBV7-9	TRBJ1-1	few	-	12	TGTGCCAGCAGGGAGGAGAACACTGAAGCTTTCTTT	CASREENTEAFF
TRBV6-1	TRBJ2-7	-	TRBD2	15	TGTGCCAGCAGTGATCGAGCGGGAGGGTTTGTGGAGCAGTACTTC	CASSDRAGGFVEQYF
TRBV29-1	TRBJ2-5	-	TRBD2	17	TGCAGCGTTGAAGTAGCTCTCCTAGCGGGAATAAAAGAGACCCAGTACTTC	CSVEVALLAGIKETQYF
TRBV28	TRBJ2-7	-	TRBD1	14	TGTGCCAGCAGTCCGGGGACAGGGGGCTACGAGCAGTACTTC	CASSPGTGGYEQYF
TRBV27	TRBJ2-2	-	TRBD1	16	TGTGCCACCCTGGACAGGGGGCTGCCGAACGCCGGGGAGCTGTTTTTT	CATLDRGLPNAGELFF
TRBV29-1	TRBJ2-1	once	-	12	TGCAGCGTTGATTCCCCAAGCAATGAGCAGTTCTTC	CSVDSPSNEQFF
TRBV5-4	TRBJ2-2	-	TRBD1	16	TGTGCCAGCAGCAGTCGGGACAGGGGACACACCGGGGAGCTGTTTTTT	CASSSRDRGHTGELFF
TRBV6-6	TRBJ2-1	-	TRBD2	16	TGTGCCAGCAGTACCCAACTAGCGGAAGCATACAATGAGCAGTTCTTC	CASSTQLAEAYNEQFF
TRBV27	TRBJ2-2	-	-	14	TGTGCCAGCAGTTCCTGGACTGTCACCGGGGAGCTGTTTTTT	CASSSWTVTGELFF
TRBV29-1	TRBJ2-6	-	-	11	TGCAGCGCAGTTTTGGCCAACGTCCTGACTTTC	CSAVLANVLTF
TRBV7-6	TRBJ2-2	-	-	16	TGTGCCAGCAGCCGTATGGGACACGTTAACACCGGGGAGCTGTTTTTT	CASSRMGHVNTGELFF
TRBV6-6	TRBJ1-3	once	-	14	TGTGCCAGCAGAGAGGGCCCCTCTGGAAACACCATATATTTT	CASREGPSGNTIYF
TRBV28	TRBJ1-2	-	-	15	TGTGCCAGCAGTTTATATCTCGGGGGAAAGGATGGCTACACCTTC	CASSLYLGGKDGYTF
TRBV15	TRBJ1-1	-	-	15	TGTGCCACCAGCAGGGGTCTCCGGCTGAACACTGAAGCTTTCTTT	CATSRGLRLNTEAFF
TRBV13	TRBJ2-7	-	-	16	TGTGCCAGCAGCTTTGGCCGGCTCCTTTCCTCCTACGAGCAGTACTTC	CASSFGRLLSSYEQYF
TRBV7-9	TRBJ2-7	-	TRBD2	17	TGTGCCAGCAGCTCTAAAGCTACGGGGGGGAGACTCGCCGAGCAGTACTTC	CASSSKATGGRLAEQYF
TRBV7-9	TRBJ1-1	-	-	12	TGTGCCAGCAGCTTAGGGATAGACAGGGCTTTCTTT	CASSLGIDRAFF
TRBV13	TRBJ2-7	-	-	14	TGTGCCAGCAGCGTCAGAGACAGTACCTACGAGCAGTACTTC	CASSVRDSTYEQYF
TRBV9	TRBJ2-5	-	TRBD1	16	TGTGCCAGCAGCGTGAGCGGGACAGGGGGCGGGGAGACCCAGTACTTC	CASSVSGTGGGETQYF
TRBV6-5	TRBJ2-7	-	TRBD1	12	TGTGCCAGCAGTTATAAGGGGGCCTATCGGGAATTC	CASSYKGAYREF
TRBV4-1	TRBJ1-1	once	-	13	TGCGCCAGCAGCCCCCCCGACGGTACTGAAGCTTTCTTT	CASSPPDGTEAFF
TRBV28	TRBJ2-1	-	-	14	TGTGCCAGCAGTTTACAGGCGGCCTACAATGAGCAGTTCTTC	CASSLQAAYNEQFF
TRBV27	TRBJ2-7	-	TRBD1	14	TGTGCCAGCAGTTTCAGGGGGAACCCCTACGAGCAGTACTTC	CASSFRGNPYEQYF
TRBV19	TRBJ1-1	-	-	17	TGTGCCAGTAGTATACTTCTCGCAGGGGCCAGGAACACTGAAGCTTTCTTT	CASSILLAGARNTEAFF
TRBV29-1	TRBJ2-1	-	-	12	TGCAGCGCCGGGGAGGGGGAGGATGAGCAGTTCTTC	CSAGEGEDEQFF
TRBV27	TRBJ2-1	-	-	16	TGTGCCAGCAGTCCGACGCGGGCCGGGTCCCCCAATGAGCAGTTCTTC	CASSPTRAGSPNEQFF
TRBV11-2	TRBJ2-6	-	-	15	TGTGCCAGCAGCTTTACAGGCTCTGGGGCCAACGTCCTGACTTTC	CASSFTGSGANVLTF
TRBV28	TRBJ1-5	-	-	14	TGTGCCAGCAGTAAAGGCTATAGCAATCAGCCCCAGCATTTT	CASSKGYSNQPQHF
TRBV10-3	TRBJ2-2	-	TRBD2	18	TGTGCCATCAGTGAACCCGGGCTAGCGGGTTCGAACACCGGGGAGCTGTTTTTT	CAISEPGLAGSNTGELFF
TRBV4-2	TRBJ2-7	-	-	14	TGTGCCAGCAGCCAAGATCGTTCGGGATACGAGCAGTACTTC	CASSQDRSGYEQYF
TRBV5-5	TRBJ1-2	-	-	13	TGTGCCAGCAGCTTTGACAGGAACTATGGCTACACCTTC	CASSFDRNYGYTF
TRBV7-2	TRBJ2-1	-	-	16	TGTGCCAGCAGCTTAATGGGACGGAGCTCCTACAATGAGCAGTTCTTC	CASSLMGRSSYNEQFF
TRBV28	TRBJ2-1	-	-	15	TGTGCCAGCAGTAAGGGGACACATCCCTACAATGAGCAGTTCTTC	CASSKGTHPYNEQFF
TRBV19	TRBJ1-1	-	-	12	TGTGCCAGTAGTGATGGGCTACCTGAAGCTTTCTTT	CASSDGLPEAFF
TRBV7-9	TRBJ2-1	-	-	15	TGTGCCAGCAGCTTAGCAGTTCTGGTCAGTCATGAGCAGTTCTTC	CASSLAVLVSHEQFF
TRBV27	TRBJ2-2	-	-	13	TGTGCCAGCAGGTCTGGGCATACCGGGGAGCTGTTTTTT	CASRSGHTGELFF
TRBV19	TRBJ2-7	once	TRBD2	15	TGTGCCAGTAGCATTACAGCGGGAGGGAGCTACGAGCAGTACTTC	CASSITAGGSYEQYF
TRBV19	TRBJ2-1	few	-	15	TGTGCCAGTAGTATCCAAGGCTGGTCCTACAATGAGCAGTTCTTC	CASSIQGWSYNEQFF
TRBV13	TRBJ2-1	-	TRBD2	16	TGTGCCAGCAGCTCGGGACTAGTGGGAGGTATGGATGAGCAGTTCTTC	CASSSGLVGGMDEQFF
TRBV27	TRBJ1-4	-	-	14	TGTGCCAGCAGTTTTAGGCAGGGTCGGGAAAAACTGTTTTTT	CASSFRQGREKLFF
TRBV4-1	TRBJ1-5	-	TRBD1	16	TGCGCCAGCAGCCCCCGCGAGGGGGCGATTAATCAGCCCCAGCATTTT	CASSPREGAINQPQHF
TRBV27	TRBJ2-2	-	-	14	TGTGCCAGCAGTTTCCAGGGGTCGGCCGGGGAGCTGTTTTTT	CASSFQGSAGELFF
TRBV5-6	TRBJ2-7	once	-	13	TGTGCCAGCAGCCCACCCTCCTCCTACGAGCAGTACTTC	CASSPPSSYEQYF
TRBV7-8	TRBJ2-7	-	TRBD2	16	TGTGCCAGCAGCTTCGCTGGGCGGGAGCCCTCCTACGAGCAGTACTTC	CASSFAGREPSYEQYF
TRBV10-3	TRBJ1-2	-	TRBD1	15	TGTGCCATCAGGACCCGGGACAGGGCCCCGGATGGCTACACCTTC	CAIRTRDRAPDGYTF
TRBV7-9	TRBJ2-1	-	TRBD1	14	TGTGCCAGCAGACCTCGACAGGGAAGGGATGAGCAGTTCTTC	CASRPRQGRDEQFF